The sequence of this T cell receptor (beta chain) was determined in a study of T cells in Graves' hyperthyroidism and ophthalmopathy (dated by TCRdb to between 2018 and 2020). For the study in its entirety: Peripheral blood samples were taken at the time of initial diagnosis, prior to any treatment. In several Graves' hyperthyroidism patients, the study also compared T-cell repertoires from thyroid tissue with T-cell repertoires from blood. A discovery cohort of around 98 patients, about 40 with Graves' ophthalmopathy and approximately 55 with stable Graves' hyperthyroidism, was used to find distinguishing TCR V-J signatures. Following sampling, methimazole starting at 30 mg daily was given to hyperthyroidism patients, and high-dose intravenous methylprednisolone was given to ophthalmopathy patients. The paper describes TCR Vbeta CDR3 sequencing of 135 peripheral blood samples, made up of about 40 ophthalmopathy patients, over 70 hyperthyroidism patients and some 17 progressor patients. Prospective prediction of ophthalmopathy was tested in an independent validation cohort consisting of some 18 hyperthyroidism patients and 15 or so patients who later progressed to ophthalmopathy. For training and testing, the 100 or so patients in the discovery cohort were randomly divided in a 7:3 ratio.

The TCR beta CDR3 regions were amplified from RNA transcripts. For the first round of RT-PCR on the TCR CDR3, the HTBI primer set was used together with the Qiagen OneStep RT-PCR kit. The libraries were constructed in a second round of multiplex PCR and then size-selected and purified. Sequencing of the libraries was done on an Illumina HiSeq2000 using paired-end 100 bp reads. From the authors' description of their analysis: SOAPnuke was used to process the raw data, throwing out any read that contained adapters or uncalled bases, had a mean Phred below 15, or lacked an exact constant-primer or identifier match. High-quality paired reads were merged with COPE v1.2.5, and unique nucleotide sequences were defined as clonotypes. MiTCR v1.1 was used to align clonotypes to the IMGT TRBV, TRBD and TRBJ reference segments. The analysis was restricted to V-J combinations with a frequency above 0.0001, which together covered about 99% of the repertoires. A TCS score was defined as the ratio between F50 (clonal expansion) and ExV (chaos), using BLOSUM62-based TCRdist between CDR3 peptides within each V-J. Welch's t-statistics and random forest reduced roughly 530 V-J features to 10 to 15, which were used in a naive Bayes classifier (R e1071). TCRdb applied fastp at Q25 and MiXCR to the public reads, then kept only in-frame beta chains. CDR3 protein sequences are deduplicated, and each keeps its most common genes and DNA. In this record, the V and J calls reflect TCRdb's handling and not the investigators' own analysis. The sample table holds a few hundred thousand distinct CDR3 sequences, of which around a sixth were seen once. The ten largest clones represent around 7.5% of the sample.

A patient counted as having stable Graves' hyperthyroidism if no progression to ophthalmopathy occurred over 18 months of follow-up. The hyperthyroidism patients were between 18 and 65 years old and newly diagnosed, with a disease duration of less than 2 months. Patients with uncontrolled infections, other autoimmune diseases, pregnancy or lactation were excluded. Diagnoses relied on clinical symptoms, serum thyroxine and TRAb, thyroid ultrasound and orbital computed tomography. Ficoll-Paque density gradient centrifugation was used to isolate PBMCs from 8 to 10 ml of fresh peripheral blood. Total RNA was extracted with Trizol reagent, and quality was checked on an Agilent 2100 Bioanalyzer. The CDR3 starts with the cysteine, ends with the phenylalanine, and has 18 residues. Kept here is only the CDR3 DNA, which spans 54 bases and is read in frame from base 1. Here V drops 7 bases and J drops 5 bases, and the junction holds 19 bases not matched to any gene. CDR1 DFQATT and CDR2 SNEGSKA were looked up in the germline V gene (reference sequence).

Paper-wide results and their limitations: During validation, the model predicted progression to ophthalmopathy a median of roughly six months ahead of onset, with approximately 71% sensitivity and under 85% specificity. No statistical method was used to fix the sample size in advance, and group allocation was not hidden from the investigators. Most expanded thyroid clonotypes (frequency above 0.001) were also detected in blood, a finding suggesting that blood repertoires may reflect thyroid immune responses. In cross-validation, a model built on a 13 V-J signature told ophthalmopathy apart from stable hyperthyroidism with under 90% sensitivity and roughly 81% specificity, and in testing the same model reached 80%/75%.

This clonotype was counted between two and nine times. There is no known antigen for this receptor. Per-base qualities were not stored, and no clone one base away is much larger. The receptor was derived from a woman in her 30s with Graves' hyperthyroidism. The chain couples TRBV20-1 to TRBJ2-7; 14 nucleotides in the junction match TRBD2. The specimen was blood. The bases are TGCAGTGAACAGAGAAGTGGACTAGCGGGAGGCGAAGCTCACGAGCAGTACTTC. Translated, it gives CSEQRSGLAGGEAHEQYF.